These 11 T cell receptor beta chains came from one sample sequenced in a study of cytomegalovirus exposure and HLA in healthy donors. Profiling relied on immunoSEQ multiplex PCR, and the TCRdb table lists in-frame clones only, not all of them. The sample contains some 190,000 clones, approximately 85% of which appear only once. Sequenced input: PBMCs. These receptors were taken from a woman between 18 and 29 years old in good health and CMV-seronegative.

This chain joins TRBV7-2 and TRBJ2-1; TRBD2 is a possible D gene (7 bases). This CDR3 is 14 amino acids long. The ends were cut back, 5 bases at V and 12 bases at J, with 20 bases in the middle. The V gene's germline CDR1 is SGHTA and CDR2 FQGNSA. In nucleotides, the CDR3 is TGTGCCAGCAGCCGAGGGGGGGCAGGGCTCGGGCAGTTCTTC. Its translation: CASSRGGAGLGQFF.

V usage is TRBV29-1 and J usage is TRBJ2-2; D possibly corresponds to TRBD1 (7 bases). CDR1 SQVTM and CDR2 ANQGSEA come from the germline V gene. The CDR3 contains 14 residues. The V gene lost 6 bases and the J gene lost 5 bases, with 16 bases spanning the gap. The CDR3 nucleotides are TGCAGCGTGCTGGGAGGCAGGGGGACCGGGGAGCTGTTTTTT. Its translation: CSVLGGRGTGELFF.

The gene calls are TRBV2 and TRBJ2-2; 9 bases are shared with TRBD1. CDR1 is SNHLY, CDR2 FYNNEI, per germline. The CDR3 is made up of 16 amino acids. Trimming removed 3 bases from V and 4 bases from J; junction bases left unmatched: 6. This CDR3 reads CASSDYRGLSTGELFF. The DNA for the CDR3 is TGTGCCAGCAGTGATTACAGGGGGCTGAGCACCGGGGAGCTGTTTTTT.

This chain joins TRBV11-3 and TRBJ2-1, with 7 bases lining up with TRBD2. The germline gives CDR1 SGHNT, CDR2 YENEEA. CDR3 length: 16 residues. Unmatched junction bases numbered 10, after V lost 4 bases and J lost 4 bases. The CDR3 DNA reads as TGTGCCAGCAGCTCGACCCGCGGGAGTGGGTACAATGAGCAGTTCTTC. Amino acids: CASSSTRGSGYNEQFF.

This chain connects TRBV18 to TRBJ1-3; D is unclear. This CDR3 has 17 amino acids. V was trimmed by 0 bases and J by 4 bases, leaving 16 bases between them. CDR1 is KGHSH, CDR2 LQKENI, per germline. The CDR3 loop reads CASSPPGQSGPGNTIYF. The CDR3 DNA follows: TGTGCCAGCTCACCACCGGGCCAAAGTGGGCCCGGAAACACCATATATTTT.

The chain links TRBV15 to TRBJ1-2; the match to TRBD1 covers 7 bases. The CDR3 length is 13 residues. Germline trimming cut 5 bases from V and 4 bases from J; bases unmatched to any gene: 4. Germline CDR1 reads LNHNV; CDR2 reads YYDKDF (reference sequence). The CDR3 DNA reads TGTGCCACCAGCTCCGACAGGGCCTATGGCTACACCTTC. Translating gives CATSSDRAYGYTF. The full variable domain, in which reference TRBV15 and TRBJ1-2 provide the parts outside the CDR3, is DAMVIQNPRYQVTQFGKPVTLSCSQTLNHNVMYWYQQKSSQAPKLLFHYYDKDFNNEADTPDNFQSRRPNTSFCFLDIRSPGLGDTAMYLCATSSDRAYGYTFGSGTRLTVV.

The CDR3 region is CASLAEGLAGREQYF. Written as DNA, the CDR3 is TGTGCCAGCCTAGCTGAGGGACTAGCGGGGAGAGAGCAGTACTTC. The chain employs TRBV2 and TRBJ2-7; 13 bases are shared with TRBD2. Trimming cost V 8 bases and J 7 bases; bases outside gene matches: 11. The CDR3 has 15 amino acids. Germline V CDR1 and CDR2: SNHLY, FYNNEI.

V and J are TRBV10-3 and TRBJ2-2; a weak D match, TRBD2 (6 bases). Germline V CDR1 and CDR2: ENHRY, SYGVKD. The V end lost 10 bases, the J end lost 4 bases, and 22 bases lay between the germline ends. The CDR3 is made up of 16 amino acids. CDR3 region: CATREGGVAGTGELFF. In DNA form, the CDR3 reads TGTGCCACTAGGGAAGGAGGGGTTGCGGGCACCGGGGAGCTGTTTTTT.

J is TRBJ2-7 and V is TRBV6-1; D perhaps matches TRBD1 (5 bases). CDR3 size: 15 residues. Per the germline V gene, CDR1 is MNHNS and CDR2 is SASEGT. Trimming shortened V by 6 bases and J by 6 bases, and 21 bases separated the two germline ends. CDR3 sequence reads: CASSPRVRSLGEQYF. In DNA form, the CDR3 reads TGTGCCAGCAGCCCCAGGGTCCGGTCTTTGGGCGAGCAGTACTTC.

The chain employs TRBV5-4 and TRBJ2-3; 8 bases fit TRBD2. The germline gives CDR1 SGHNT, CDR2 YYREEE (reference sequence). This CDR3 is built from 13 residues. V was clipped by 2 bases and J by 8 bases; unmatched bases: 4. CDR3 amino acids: CASSFSGDGTQYF. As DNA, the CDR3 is TGTGCCAGCAGCTTTAGCGGGGACGGTACGCAGTATTTT.

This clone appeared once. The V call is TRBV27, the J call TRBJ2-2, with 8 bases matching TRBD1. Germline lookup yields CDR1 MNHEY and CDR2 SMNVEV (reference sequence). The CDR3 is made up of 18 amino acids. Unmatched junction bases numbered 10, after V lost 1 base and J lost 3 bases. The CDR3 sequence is CASSLFGAGGSDTGELFF. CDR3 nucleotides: TGTGCCAGCAGTTTATTTGGTGCAGGGGGCTCGGACACCGGGGAGCTGTTTTTT.